This T cell receptor (beta chain) appears in the sequencing data of a study of shared clonotypes between healthy human individuals. Sequenced by immunoSEQ multiplex PCR; TCRdb stores in-frame clones only, minus some. The sample has fewer than 2.5 million clones, under 95% seen once; the top ten hold 0.36%. Germline CDR1 KGHSH, CDR2 LQKENI. V dropped 6 bases and J dropped 0 bases, with 8 bases sitting between them. The CDR3 length is 13 residues. Specimen: naive CD4+ T cells from PBMCs. This sample's subset: CD45RA+ positively selected. This sequence joins TRBV18 and TRBJ2-5; D is unclear. This TCR was recovered from a man younger than 35 in good health. Some clones in this sample may be carry-over from other donors' samples. CDR3 amino acids: CASSKGNQETQYF. The CDR3 region has the DNA TGTGCCAGCTCTAAAGGGAACCAAGAGACCCAGTACTTC.